This is a list of T cell receptor beta chains from one sample in a study of tissue T cells after allogeneic stem cell transplantation. TCRdb keeps only in-frame clones here, not all; method: immunoSEQ multiplex PCR. The data show more than 1,200 clones, about 85% seen once. The sample in question was blood, obtained at autopsy. These receptor sequences come from a male patient of 60 years or more with steroid-refractory graft-versus-host disease after an allogeneic stem cell transplant. Some T cells may have come from the graft donor. Both conserved end residues are part of each CDR3. Each record gives: D gene, V gene, clone size, J gene, CDR3 protein, CDR3 DNA. D genes are given only for firm matches. For some rows the clone size is stated as once, few or many, or as a class when expanded; others skip it.

D gene: TRBD1; V gene: TRBV14; clone size: .; J gene: TRBJ1-2; CDR3 protein: CASSPGQGKSFGYTF; CDR3 DNA: TGTGCCAGCAGCCCGGGACAGGGGAAGTCTTTCGGCTACACCTTC
D gene: .; V gene: TRBV7-2; clone size: .; J gene: TRBJ1-2; CDR3 protein: CASSFGPLVGGYTF; CDR3 DNA: TGTGCCAGCAGCTTCGGCCCCCTCGTAGGAGGCTACACCTTC
D gene: TRBD1; V gene: TRBV11-2; clone size: .; J gene: TRBJ1-2; CDR3 protein: CASSLGGQGGYTF; CDR3 DNA: TGTGCCAGCAGCTTAGGAGGACAGGGGGGCTACACCTTC
D gene: TRBD1; V gene: TRBV3-1/TRBV3-2; clone size: .; J gene: TRBJ2-7; CDR3 protein: CASSQEARTGGEQYF; CDR3 DNA: TGTGCCAGCAGCCAAGAAGCCCGGACAGGAGGCGAGCAGTACTTC
D gene: TRBD1; V gene: TRBV7-2; clone size: few; J gene: TRBJ1-1; CDR3 protein: CASSQWDRWNTEAFF; CDR3 DNA: TGTGCCAGCAGCCAGTGGGACAGATGGAACACTGAAGCTTTCTTT
D gene: .; V gene: TRBV6-1; clone size: .; J gene: TRBJ2-7; CDR3 protein: CASSEVGHGPYEQYF; CDR3 DNA: TGTGCCAGCAGTGAAGTTGGGCACGGACCCTACGAGCAGTACTTC
D gene: .; V gene: TRBV30; clone size: .; J gene: TRBJ2-7; CDR3 protein: CAWRRGRTYEQYF; CDR3 DNA: TGTGCCTGGAGGAGAGGGCGGACCTACGAGCAGTACTTC
D gene: .; V gene: TRBV19; clone size: .; J gene: TRBJ2-1; CDR3 protein: CASSILGLSGQFF; CDR3 DNA: TGTGCCAGTAGTATTCTCGGGCTTTCAGGGCAGTTCTTC
D gene: .; V gene: TRBV2; clone size: .; J gene: TRBJ1-1; CDR3 protein: CASSEARYGENTEAFF; CDR3 DNA: TGTGCCAGCAGTGAAGCGCGGTACGGGGAGAACACTGAAGCTTTCTTT
D gene: TRBD1; V gene: TRBV2; clone size: few; J gene: TRBJ1-6; CDR3 protein: CAGGTGWSYNSPLHF; CDR3 DNA: TGTGCCGGCGGGACAGGGTGGTCCTATAATTCACCCCTCCACTTT
D gene: .; V gene: TRBV11-1; clone size: .; J gene: TRBJ2-7; CDR3 protein: CASSFISGYEQYF; CDR3 DNA: TGTGCCAGCAGCTTCATCAGTGGCTACGAGCAGTACTTC
D gene: TRBD2; V gene: TRBV7-6; clone size: .; J gene: TRBJ2-5; CDR3 protein: CASTPGGTTASETQYF; CDR3 DNA: TGTGCCAGCACCCCCGGCGGGACTACGGCGTCAGAGACCCAGTACTTC
D gene: .; V gene: TRBV4-2; clone size: few; J gene: TRBJ1-5; CDR3 protein: CASSQDQGPQPQHF; CDR3 DNA: TGTGCCAGCAGCCAAGATCAGGGGCCCCAGCCCCAGCATTTT
D gene: .; V gene: TRBV19; clone size: .; J gene: TRBJ2-3; CDR3 protein: CASSPGLGGTDTQYF; CDR3 DNA: TGTGCCAGTAGTCCGGGGCTTGGGGGCACAGATACGCAGTATTTT
D gene: TRBD1; V gene: TRBV28; clone size: few; J gene: TRBJ1-5; CDR3 protein: CASSYKGAVQPQHF; CDR3 DNA: TGTGCCAGCAGTTATAAGGGGGCGGTCCAGCCCCAGCATTTT
D gene: .; V gene: TRBV18; clone size: .; J gene: TRBJ1-3; CDR3 protein: CASSPSGGNTIYF; CDR3 DNA: TGTGCCAGCTCACCCAGTGGAGGAAACACCATATATTTT
D gene: .; V gene: TRBV7-9; clone size: once; J gene: TRBJ2-7; CDR3 protein: CASSLEVEQYF; CDR3 DNA: TGTGCCAGCAGCTTGGAAGTGGAGCAGTACTTC
D gene: .; V gene: TRBV5-6; clone size: once; J gene: TRBJ1-5; CDR3 protein: CASSLDPDNQPQHF; CDR3 DNA: TGTGCCAGCAGCCTGGACCCCGACAATCAGCCCCAGCATTTT
D gene: .; V gene: TRBV15; clone size: .; J gene: TRBJ2-1; CDR3 protein: CATSRALGDYNEQFF; CDR3 DNA: TGTGCCACCAGCAGAGCCCTGGGGGACTACAATGAGCAGTTCTTC
D gene: .; V gene: TRBV19; clone size: .; J gene: TRBJ1-1; CDR3 protein: CASSPRGAEAFF; CDR3 DNA: TGTGCCAGTAGTCCGAGGGGGGCTGAAGCTTTCTTT
D gene: TRBD1; V gene: TRBV5-1; clone size: .; J gene: TRBJ2-1; CDR3 protein: CASRDGTGTYNEQFF; CDR3 DNA: TGCGCCAGCAGGGATGGGACAGGGACCTACAATGAGCAGTTCTTC
D gene: .; V gene: TRBV7-2; clone size: once; J gene: TRBJ2-3; CDR3 protein: CAIAMGGGDTDTQYF; CDR3 DNA: TGTGCCATCGCGATGGGGGGCGGGGACACAGATACGCAGTATTTT
D gene: TRBD1; V gene: TRBV5-8; clone size: once; J gene: TRBJ2-7; CDR3 protein: CASSFGTGSHEQYF; CDR3 DNA: TGTGCCAGCAGCTTCGGGACAGGGTCCCACGAGCAGTACTTC
D gene: TRBD1; V gene: TRBV7-9; clone size: few; J gene: TRBJ1-6; CDR3 protein: CASSTGGSNSPLHF; CDR3 DNA: TGTGCCAGCAGCACAGGGGGAAGTAATTCACCCCTCCACTTT
D gene: .; V gene: TRBV19; clone size: hyperexpanded; J gene: TRBJ1-5; CDR3 protein: CASSISSYQPQHF; CDR3 DNA: TGTGCCAGTAGTATAAGTTCCTATCAGCCCCAGCATTTT
D gene: TRBD1; V gene: TRBV5-1; clone size: .; J gene: TRBJ1-3; CDR3 protein: CASSSGQGSGNTIYF; CDR3 DNA: TGCGCCAGCAGCTCCGGACAGGGAAGTGGAAACACCATATATTTT